This TCR beta chain was recorded in a study of beta chain features in type 1 diabetes. Points on this clone: The antigen remains unidentified.

Isolated RNA was reverse transcribed in full, so expressed TCRB transcripts were sequenced. Naive, central memory and regulatory T cell samples produced a mean of approximately 3.6 million reads. TCRdb's copy holds only in-frame clones and misses some; the assay was immunoSEQ multiplex PCR. This sample carries 970,000 or so clones, about a sixth of them seen once, and the ten largest clones take around 0.02%. Trimming shortened V by 5 bases and J by 3 bases, and 8 bases separated the two germline ends. Germline CDR1 reads MRHNA; CDR2 reads SNTAGT. This CDR3 contains 13 residues. Study-level results: For cells with high TCR expression, cDNA sequencing could yield over-representation.

The specimen sequenced was naive CD4+ T cells from blood. The clonotype comes from a woman between 18 and 29 years old in good health. The V and J genes are TRBV6-4 and TRBJ1-5; D call uncertain. CDR3 bases: TGTGCCAGCAGTAAAGAAGTCAATCAGCCCCAGCATTTT. Translation gives CASSKEVNQPQHF.